This T cell receptor beta chain was sequenced in a study of PD-L1 blockade in urothelial cancer. Clones were read by immunoSEQ multiplex PCR, and TCRdb kept only the in-frame ones, dropping some. The table includes 70,000 or so clones, roughly 91% detected once. With 0 bases removed from V and 0 bases from J, the gap between germline ends came to 7 bases. CDR1 is LNHNV, CDR2 YYDKDF, per germline (reference sequence). This CDR3 is 15 amino acids long. Here the sequenced sample was PBMCs, taken around atezolizumab (anti-PD-L1) treatment. This chain links TRBV15 with TRBJ2-3; TRBD1 is a possible D gene (5 bases). This receptor was obtained from a man in his 60s with urothelial cancer. CDR3: CATSREPGSTDTQYF. DNA for the CDR3: TGTGCCACCAGCAGAGAGCCAGGGAGCACAGATACGCAGTATTTT.